This T cell receptor beta chain was captured by sequencing in a study of blood T cell repertoires in COVID-19. Seattle's enrolled individuals joined amid active infection and were then monitored longitudinally. V was cut by 4 bases and J by 5 bases, with 10 bases left in between. The CDR3 is made up of 12 amino acids. CDR1 is SGHKS, CDR2 YYEKEE, per germline (reference sequence). Using immunoSEQ multiplex PCR, the repertoire was profiled, and TCRdb retains in-frame clones only, with some absent. The sample contains roughly 250,000 clones, 70% to 90% of which appear only once. The chain joins TRBV5-5 to TRBJ2-7; D is undetermined. Sequenced: peripheral blood. The clonotype was recovered from a woman aged 30 to 39 with COVID-19, enrolled during active disease. CDR3 coding DNA: TGTGCCAGCAGCCCCCTAAGAAACGAGCAGTACTTC. Residues: CASSPLRNEQYF.